This T cell receptor beta chain emerged from a study of T cell repertoires in cytomegalovirus infection. At the level of the study: From public TCR beta signatures came an indication of both CMV infection and matching HLA type. Study-level points and caveats: HLA-C-restricted TCR beta clonotypes specific for CMV led the ex vivo response. Summed frequency of public TCR beta families distinguished CMV carriers with the relevant HLA.

Of note for this clonotype: The antigen is unknown.

The CDR3 is 13 residues long. In germline, CDR1 is SNHLY, CDR2 FYNNEI. The ends were cut back, 6 bases at V and 0 bases at J, with 6 bases in the middle. TCRdb reprocessed the reads via MiXCR and lists one record per CDR3 protein. The sample lists about 190,000 distinct CDR3 sequences, nearly 9.5% occurring once. Sequenced material: PBMCs. This rearrangement joins TRBV2 to TRBJ1-3; no definite D call. This clonotype originated in a human donor in good health (CMV status not recorded). Some clones in this sample may be carry-over from other donors' samples. CDR3 nucleotides: TGTGCCAGCAGCAGCCGCTCTGGAAACACCATATATTTT. Translated, it gives CASSSRSGNTIYF.